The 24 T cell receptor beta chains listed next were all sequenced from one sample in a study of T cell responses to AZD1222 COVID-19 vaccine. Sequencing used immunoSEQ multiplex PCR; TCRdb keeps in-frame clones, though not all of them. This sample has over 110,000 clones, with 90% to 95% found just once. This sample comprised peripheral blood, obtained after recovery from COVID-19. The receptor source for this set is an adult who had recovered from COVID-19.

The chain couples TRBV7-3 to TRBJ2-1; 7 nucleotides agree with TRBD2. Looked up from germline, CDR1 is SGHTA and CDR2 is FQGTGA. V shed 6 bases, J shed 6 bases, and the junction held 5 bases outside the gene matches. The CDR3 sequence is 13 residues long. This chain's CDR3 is CASSPGLVNEQFF. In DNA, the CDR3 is TGTGCCAGCAGTCCCGGACTAGTCAATGAGCAGTTCTTC.

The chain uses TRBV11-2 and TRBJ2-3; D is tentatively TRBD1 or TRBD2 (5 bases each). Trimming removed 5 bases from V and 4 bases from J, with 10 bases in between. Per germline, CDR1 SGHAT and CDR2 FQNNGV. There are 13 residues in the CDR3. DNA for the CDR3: TGTGCCAGCAGCAATCAGGGACCAGATACGCAGTATTTT. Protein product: CASSNQGPDTQYF. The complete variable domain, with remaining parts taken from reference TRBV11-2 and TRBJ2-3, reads EAGVAQSPRYKIIEKRQSVAFWCNPISGHATLYWYQQILGQGPKLLIQFQNNGVVDDSQLPKDRFSAERLKGVDSTLKIQPAKLEDSAVYLCASSNQGPDTQYFGPGTRLTVL.

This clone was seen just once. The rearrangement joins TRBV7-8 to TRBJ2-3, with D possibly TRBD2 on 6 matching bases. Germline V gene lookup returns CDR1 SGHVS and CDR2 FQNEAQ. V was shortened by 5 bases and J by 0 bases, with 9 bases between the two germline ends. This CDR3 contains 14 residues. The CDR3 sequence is CASSRSGSTDTQYF. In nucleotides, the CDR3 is TGTGCCAGCAGCCGGAGCGGGAGCACAGATACGCAGTATTTT.

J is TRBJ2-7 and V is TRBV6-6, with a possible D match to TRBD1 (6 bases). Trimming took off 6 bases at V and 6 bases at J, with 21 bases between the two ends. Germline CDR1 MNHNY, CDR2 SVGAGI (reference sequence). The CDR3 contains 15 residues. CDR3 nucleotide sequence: TGTGCCAGCAGACAGGGAGTGAGGAGCCAACGCGAGCAGTACTTC. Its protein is CASRQGVRSQREQYF.

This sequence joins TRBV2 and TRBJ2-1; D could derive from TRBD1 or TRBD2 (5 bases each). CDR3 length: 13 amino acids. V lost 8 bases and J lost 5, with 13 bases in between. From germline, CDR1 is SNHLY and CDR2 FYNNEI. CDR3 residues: CASSPGTHNEQFF. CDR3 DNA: TGTGCCAGCTCGCCCGGGACCCACAATGAGCAGTTCTTC.

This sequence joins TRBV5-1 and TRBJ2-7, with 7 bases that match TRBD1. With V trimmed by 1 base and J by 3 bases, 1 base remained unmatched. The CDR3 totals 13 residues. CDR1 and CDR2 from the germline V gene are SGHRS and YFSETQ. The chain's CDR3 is CASSLRTGYEQYF. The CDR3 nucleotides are TGCGCCAGCAGCTTGAGGACAGGCTACGAGCAGTACTTC.

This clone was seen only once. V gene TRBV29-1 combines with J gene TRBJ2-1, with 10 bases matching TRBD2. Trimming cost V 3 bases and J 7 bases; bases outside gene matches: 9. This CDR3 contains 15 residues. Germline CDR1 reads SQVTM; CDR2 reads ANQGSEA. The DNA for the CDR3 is TGCAGCGTTGAGGAGGGACTAGCGATTTTGAATGAGCAGTTCTTC. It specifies CSVEEGLAILNEQFF.

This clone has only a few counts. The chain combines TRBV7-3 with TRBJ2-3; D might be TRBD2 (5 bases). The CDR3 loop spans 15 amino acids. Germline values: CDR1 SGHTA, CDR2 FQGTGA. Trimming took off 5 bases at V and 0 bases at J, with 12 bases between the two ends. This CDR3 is CASSAFPGSTDTQYF. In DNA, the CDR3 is TGTGCCAGCAGCGCCTTCCCGGGGAGCACAGATACGCAGTATTTT. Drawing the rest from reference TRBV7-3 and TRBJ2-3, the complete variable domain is GAGVSQTPSNKVTEKGKYVELRCDPISGHTALYWYRQSLGQGPEFLIYFQGTGAADDSGLPNDRFFAVRPEGSVSTLKIQRTERGDSAVYLCASSAFPGSTDTQYFGPGTRLTVL.

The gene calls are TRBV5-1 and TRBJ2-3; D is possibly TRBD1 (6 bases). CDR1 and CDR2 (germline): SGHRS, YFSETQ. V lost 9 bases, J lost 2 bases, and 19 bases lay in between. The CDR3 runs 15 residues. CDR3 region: CATGLGAFPTDTQYF. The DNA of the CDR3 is TGCGCCACTGGTCTGGGGGCCTTTCCCACAGATACGCAGTATTTT.

In DNA, the CDR3 is TGTGCCAGCAGCTCACCGCCGGGACAGGGGGGAGAGACCCAGTACTTC. As protein: CASSSPPGQGGETQYF. This chain links TRBV7-9 with TRBJ2-5; 11 nucleotides line up with TRBD1. CDR1 SEHNR and CDR2 FQNEAQ come from the germline V gene (reference sequence). The CDR3 is made up of 16 amino acids. With V trimmed by 4 bases and J by 4 bases, 8 bases remained unmatched.

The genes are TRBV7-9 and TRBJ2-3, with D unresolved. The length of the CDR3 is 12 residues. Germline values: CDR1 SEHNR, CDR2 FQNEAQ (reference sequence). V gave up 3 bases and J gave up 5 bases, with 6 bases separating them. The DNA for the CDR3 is TGTGCCAGCAGCTTGACCGAAGATACGCAGTATTTT. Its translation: CASSLTEDTQYF.

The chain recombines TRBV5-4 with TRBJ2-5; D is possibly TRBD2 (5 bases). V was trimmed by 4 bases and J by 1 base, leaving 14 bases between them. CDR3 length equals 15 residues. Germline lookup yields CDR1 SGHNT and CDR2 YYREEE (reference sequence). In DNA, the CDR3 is TGTGCCAGCAGCCTCGCAAGGACTTCCCAAGAGACCCAGTACTTC. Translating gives CASSLARTSQETQYF. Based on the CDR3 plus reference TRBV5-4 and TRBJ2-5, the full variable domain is ETGVTQSPTHLIKTRGQQVTLRCSSQSGHNTVSWYQQALGQGPQFIFQYYREEENGRGNFPPRFSGLQFPNYSSELNVNALELDDSALYLCASSLARTSQETQYFGPGTRLLVL.

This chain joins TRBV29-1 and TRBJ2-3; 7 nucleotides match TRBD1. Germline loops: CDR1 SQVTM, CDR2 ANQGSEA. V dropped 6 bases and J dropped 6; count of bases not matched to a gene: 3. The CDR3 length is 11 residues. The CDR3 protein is CSVPQGDTQYF. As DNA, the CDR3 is TGCAGCGTCCCACAGGGGGATACGCAGTATTTT.

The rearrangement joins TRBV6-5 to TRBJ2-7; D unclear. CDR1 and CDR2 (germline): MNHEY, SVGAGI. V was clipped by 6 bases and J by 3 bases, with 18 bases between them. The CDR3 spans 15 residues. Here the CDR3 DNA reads TGTGCCAGCAGCCGAGGAGTGGGCAACTTCTACGAGCAGTACTTC. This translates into CASSRGVGNFYEQYF.

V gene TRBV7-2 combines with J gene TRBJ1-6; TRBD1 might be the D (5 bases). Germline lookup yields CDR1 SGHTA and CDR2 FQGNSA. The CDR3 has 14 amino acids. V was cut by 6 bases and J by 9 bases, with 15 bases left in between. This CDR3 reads CASSRAGVVSPLHF. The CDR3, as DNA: TGTGCCAGCAGTCGCGCGGGGGTGGTTTCACCCCTCCACTTT. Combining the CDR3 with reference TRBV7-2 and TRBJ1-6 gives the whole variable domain GAGVSQSPSNKVTEKGKDVELRCDPISGHTALYWYRQSLGQGLEFLIYFQGNSAPDKSGLPSDRFSAERTGGSVSTLTIQRTQQEDSAVYLCASSRAGVVSPLHFGNGTRLTVT.

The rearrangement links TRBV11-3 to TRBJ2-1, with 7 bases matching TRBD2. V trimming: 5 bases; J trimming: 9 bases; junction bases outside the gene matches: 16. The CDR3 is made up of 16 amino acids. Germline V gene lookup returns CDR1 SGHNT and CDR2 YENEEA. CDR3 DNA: TGTGCCAGCAGCCCCTTAGAGGGGCGGGAGTCTGGTGAGCAGTTCTTC. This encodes CASSPLEGRESGEQFF.

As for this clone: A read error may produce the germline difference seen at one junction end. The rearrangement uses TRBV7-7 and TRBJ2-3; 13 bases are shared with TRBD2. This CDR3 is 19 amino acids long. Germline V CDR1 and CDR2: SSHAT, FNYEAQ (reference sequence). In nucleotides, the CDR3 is TGTGCTAGCAGCCCACTAGCGGGAGGGCCTTCGAGGTCAGCAGATACGCAGTATTTT. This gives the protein CASSPLAGGPSRSADTQYF.

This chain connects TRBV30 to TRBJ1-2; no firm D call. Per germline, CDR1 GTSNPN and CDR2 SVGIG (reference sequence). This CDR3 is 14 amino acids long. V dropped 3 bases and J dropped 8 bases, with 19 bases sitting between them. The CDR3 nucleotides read TGTGCCTGGAGATCGGCCGCTGCCCCTCCGGGCTACACCTTC. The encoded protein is CAWRSAAAPPGYTF.

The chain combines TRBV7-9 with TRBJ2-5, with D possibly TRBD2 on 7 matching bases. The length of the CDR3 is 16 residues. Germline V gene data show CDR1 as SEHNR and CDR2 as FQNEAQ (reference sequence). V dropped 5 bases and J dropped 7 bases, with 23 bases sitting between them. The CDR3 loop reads CASSTKVGGQAGTQYF. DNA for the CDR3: TGTGCCAGCAGCACCAAGGTCGGGGGGCAGGCCGGGACCCAGTACTTC. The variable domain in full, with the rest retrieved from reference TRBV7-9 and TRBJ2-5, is DTGVSQNPRHKITKRGQNVTFRCDPISEHNRLYWYRQTLGQGPEFLTYFQNEAQLEKSRLLSDRFSAERPKGSFSTLEIQRTEQGDSAMYLCASSTKVGGQAGTQYFGPGTRLLVL.

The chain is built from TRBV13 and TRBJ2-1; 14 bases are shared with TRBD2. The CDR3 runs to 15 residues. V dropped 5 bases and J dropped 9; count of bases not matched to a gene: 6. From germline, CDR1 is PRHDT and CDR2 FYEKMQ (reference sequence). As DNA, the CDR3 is TGTGCCAGCAGCAAGGGACTAGCGGGAGTGACTGAGCAGTTCTTC. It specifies CASSKGLAGVTEQFF.

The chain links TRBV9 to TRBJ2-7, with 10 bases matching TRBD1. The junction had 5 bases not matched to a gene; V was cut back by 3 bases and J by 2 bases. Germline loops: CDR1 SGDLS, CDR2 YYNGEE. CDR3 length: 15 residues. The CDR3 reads CASSGGTGDPYEQYF. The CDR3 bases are TGTGCCAGCAGCGGCGGGACAGGGGATCCCTACGAGCAGTACTTC.

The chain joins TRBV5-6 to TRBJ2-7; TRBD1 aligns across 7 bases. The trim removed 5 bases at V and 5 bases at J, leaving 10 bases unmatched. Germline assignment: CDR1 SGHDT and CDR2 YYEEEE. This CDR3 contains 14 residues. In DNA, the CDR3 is TGTGCCAGCAGGCTGACAGGGTACGTCGACGAGCAGTACTTC. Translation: CASRLTGYVDEQYF.

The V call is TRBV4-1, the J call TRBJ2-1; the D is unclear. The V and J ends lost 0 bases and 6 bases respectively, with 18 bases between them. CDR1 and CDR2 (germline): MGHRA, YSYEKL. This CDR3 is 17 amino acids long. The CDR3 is CASSQEYAVSSINEQFF. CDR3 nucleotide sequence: TGCGCCAGCAGCCAAGAATACGCGGTTTCCTCTATCAATGAGCAGTTCTTC.

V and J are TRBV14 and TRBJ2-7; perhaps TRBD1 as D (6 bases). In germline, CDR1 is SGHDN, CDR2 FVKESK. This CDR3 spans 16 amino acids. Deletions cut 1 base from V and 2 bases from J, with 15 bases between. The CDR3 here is CASSQGAFGQTYEQYF. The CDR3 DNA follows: TGTGCCAGCAGCCAAGGAGCCTTCGGACAGACCTACGAGCAGTACTTC. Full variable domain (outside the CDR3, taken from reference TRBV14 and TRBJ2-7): EAGVTQFPSHSVIEKGQTVTLRCDPISGHDNLYWYRRVMGKEIKFLLHFVKESKQDESGMPNNRFLAERTGGTYSTLKVQPAELEDSGVYFCASSQGAFGQTYEQYFGPGTRLTVT.